A selection of T cell receptor beta chains follows, all from one sample in a study of T cell repertoires in cytomegalovirus infection. One entry per CDR3 protein results from TCRdb running MiXCR on the reads. Among roughly 860,000 distinct CDR3 sequences listed, approximately 32% were seen once. These receptors are not linked to any known antigen. The material was cultured CD8+ T cells from PBMCs, obtained from culture after CMV antigen stimulation. The receptors derive from a human donor in good health (CMV status not recorded). Some clones in this sample may be carry-over from other donors' samples. The CDR3 runs from the conserved cysteine through the conserved F or W. A D gene is named only where the DNA matches it firmly. Clone sizes are given selectively: once, few, many, or a class where the clone is expanded.

TRBJ2-3	TRBV7-2	-	-	CASSLDGAYTDTQYF	TGTGCCAGCAGCTTAGATGGCGCATACACAGATACGCAGTATTTT
TRBJ2-3	TRBV6-5	-	-	CASSYSGTSSSDTQYF	TGTGCCAGCAGTTACTCCGGTACTAGCTCATCAGATACGCAGTATTTT
TRBJ1-4	TRBV4-1	-	few	CASSQVVTGGWTEKLFF	TGCGCCAGCAGCCAAGTCGTCACCGGGGGATGGACTGAAAAACTGTTTTTT
TRBJ1-2	TRBV12-3/TRBV12-4	TRBD1	-	CATSTGGAYGYTF	TGTGCCACCTCGACAGGGGGAGCCTATGGCTACACCTTC
TRBJ1-2	TRBV27	-	few	CASSPTATALGYTF	TGTGCCAGCAGTCCCACCGCGACAGCTCTTGGCTACACCTTC
TRBJ2-2	TRBV14	-	-	CASSQGGARTGELFF	TGTGCCAGCAGCCAAGGGGGGGCTCGCACCGGGGAGCTGTTTTTT
TRBJ2-1	TRBV7-3	TRBD1	many	CASSKIRQGTYNEQFF	TGTGCCAGCAGCAAAATTCGACAGGGGACCTACAATGAGCAGTTCTTC
TRBJ1-1	TRBV7-6	-	many	CASSLGGAGAFF	TGTGCCAGCAGCTTAGGGGGTGCAGGGGCTTTCTTT
TRBJ2-3	TRBV7-9	-	few	CASSLGPGFPTDTQYF	TGTGCCAGCAGCTTAGGCCCGGGCTTTCCCACAGATACGCAGTATTTT
TRBJ2-5	TRBV14	-	-	CASSQDLQETQYF	TGTGCCAGCAGCCAAGATCTCCAAGAGACCCAGTACTTC
TRBJ1-3	TRBV7-9	-	-	CASSRPDSGNTIYF	TGTGCCAGCAGCCGGCCGGACTCTGGAAACACCATATATTTT
TRBJ1-6	TRBV5-6	TRBD1	many	CASSVRTGIYNSPLHF	TGTGCCAGCAGCGTCCGGACAGGGATTTATAATTCACCCCTCCACTTT
TRBJ1-1	TRBV12-3/TRBV12-4	-	-	CASNKQSQAFF	TGTGCCAGCAACAAACAGAGCCAAGCTTTCTTT
TRBJ2-5	TRBV27	-	few	CASSPTGRIQETQYF	TGTGCCAGCAGTCCGACCGGCAGAATACAAGAGACCCAGTACTTC
TRBJ1-5	TRBV7-8	-	many	CASSSTWGDNQPQHF	TGTGCCAGCAGCTCGACTTGGGGCGACAATCAGCCCCAGCATTTT
TRBJ1-6	TRBV7-8	TRBD1	few	CASSATGGNSPLHF	TGTGCCAGCAGCGCTACAGGGGGAAATTCACCCCTCCACTTT
TRBJ2-7	TRBV5-8	TRBD2	-	CASIDAGDSCEQYF	TGTGCCAGCATCGACGCGGGGGACTCCTGCGAGCAGTACTTC
TRBJ1-2	TRBV5-1	-	few	CASSPREDGYTF	TGCGCCAGCAGCCCAAGGGAAGATGGCTACACCTTC
TRBJ2-3	TRBV24-1	TRBD2	-	CATSDLGPGLAGFSSTDTQYF	TGTGCCACCAGTGATTTGGGGCCCGGACTAGCGGGGTTTTCTAGCACAGATACGCAGTATTTT
TRBJ1-2	TRBV7-2	-	many	CASSFENSAYGYTF	TGTGCCAGCAGTTTCGAAAACTCGGCCTATGGCTACACCTTC
TRBJ1-2	TRBV7-2	-	-	CASSGGASDYGYTF	TGTGCCAGCAGCGGGGGGGCGTCGGACTATGGCTACACCTTC
TRBJ1-5	TRBV19	-	few	CASKEEGSNQPQHF	TGTGCCAGTAAGGAGGAAGGCAGCAATCAGCCCCAGCATTTT
TRBJ1-2	TRBV27	-	few	CASRFVGSDYGYTF	TGTGCCAGCAGATTCGTTGGATCTGACTATGGCTACACCTTC
TRBJ2-7	TRBV7-2	-	few	CASSLIHEQYF	TGTGCCAGCAGCTTAATCCACGAGCAGTACTTC
TRBJ2-7	TRBV12-3/TRBV12-4	-	-	CASSLGQTPYEQYF	TGTGCCAGCAGTTTAGGTCAGACCCCCTACGAGCAGTACTTC
TRBJ2-1	TRBV7-9	-	few	CAHLGVEDGNEQFF	TGTGCCCATTTGGGGGTTGAGGACGGCAATGAGCAGTTCTTC
TRBJ2-3	TRBV7-3	TRBD1	few	CASSGQGAPSTDTQYF	TGTGCCAGCAGCGGACAGGGGGCTCCTAGCACAGATACGCAGTATTTT
TRBJ1-1	TRBV9	-	-	CASSVGQASEAFF	TGTGCCAGCAGCGTCGGACAAGCTAGTGAAGCTTTCTTT
TRBJ2-7	TRBV7-6	TRBD2	many	CASTPGRGNEQYF	TGTGCCAGCACCCCGGGGAGGGGTAACGAGCAGTACTTC
TRBJ2-5	TRBV6-5	-	-	CASSTNAGNPHYF	TGTGCCAGCAGTACTAACGCCGGGAACCCTCATTACTTC
TRBJ1-4	TRBV6-8	-	-	CASSTAPVSGYEKLFF	TGTGCCAGCAGCACGGCTCCCGTCTCGGGTTATGAAAAACTGTTTTTT
TRBJ1-4	TRBV7-9	-	many	CASSPGDEKLFF	TGTGCCAGCAGCCCCGGGGATGAAAAACTGTTTTTT
TRBJ2-6	TRBV10-3	-	few	CAISENGANVLTF	TGTGCCATCAGTGAAAATGGGGCCAACGTCCTGACTTTC
TRBJ2-1	TRBV4-1	-	few	CASSQVTGDYNEQFF	TGCGCCAGCAGCCAAGTCACAGGAGACTACAATGAGCAGTTCTTC
TRBJ1-1	TRBV6-6	TRBD1	-	CASSPQNRGAAFF	TGTGCCAGCAGTCCGCAAAACAGGGGTGCAGCTTTCTTT
TRBJ1-1	TRBV7-6	TRBD1	many	CASSLAGTGRGTEAFF	TGTGCCAGCAGCTTAGCCGGGACAGGGAGAGGGACTGAAGCTTTCTTT
TRBJ2-3	TRBV9	TRBD2	-	CASSSRRGGQDTQYF	TGTGCCAGCAGCTCCCGACGGGGGGGCCAAGATACGCAGTATTTT
TRBJ1-2	TRBV7-9	TRBD1	-	CASSFPTGVPNYGYTF	TGTGCCAGCAGCTTTCCGACAGGGGTCCCTAACTATGGCTACACCTTC
TRBJ1-2	TRBV12-3/TRBV12-4	-	-	CAIMGLGGPIWGYTF	TGTGCCATCATGGGCCTGGGCGGCCCTATCTGGGGCTACACCTTC
TRBJ2-6	TRBV4-2	-	few	CASSQDGGAGANVLTF	TGTGCCAGCAGCCAAGATGGAGGGGCTGGGGCCAACGTCCTGACTTTC
TRBJ2-1	TRBV4-2	-	many	CASSQGLVNEQFF	TGTGCCAGCAGCCAAGGCCTCGTTAATGAGCAGTTCTTC
TRBJ1-1	TRBV6-2/TRBV6-3	TRBD1	-	CASSTRDSSEAFF	TGTGCCAGCAGTACCCGGGACAGTTCTGAAGCTTTCTTT
TRBJ1-2	TRBV29-1	-	-	CSVLTANYGYTF	TGCAGCGTCCTAACGGCTAACTATGGCTACACCTTC
TRBJ1-2	TRBV27	TRBD1	-	CASSFGGGGAYGYTF	TGTGCCAGCAGTTTTGGCGGAGGGGGCGCTTATGGCTACACCTTC
TRBJ1-1	TRBV27	-	-	CASGSTPEAFF	TGTGCCAGCGGCTCAACCCCTGAAGCTTTCTTT
TRBJ2-1	TRBV7-2	TRBD1	many	CASRLNRGPHNEQFF	TGTGCCAGCAGGTTAAACAGGGGCCCTCACAATGAGCAGTTCTTC
TRBJ2-1	TRBV5-4	TRBD2	few	CASSFWQGGDNEQFF	TGTGCCAGCAGCTTCTGGCAGGGAGGGGACAATGAGCAGTTCTTC
TRBJ2-3	TRBV7-6	-	many	CASSPRGSSTDTQYF	TGTGCCAGCAGCCCTCGGGGTTCTAGCACAGATACGCAGTATTTT
TRBJ1-1	TRBV7-8	TRBD1	many	CASSLGSQGATEAFF	TGTGCCAGCAGCTTAGGATCGCAGGGGGCCACTGAAGCTTTCTTT
TRBJ2-5	TRBV20-1	TRBD1	-	CSAPRDRGRETQYF	TGCAGTGCTCCCCGGGACAGGGGGCGAGAGACCCAGTACTTC
TRBJ1-4	TRBV12-3/TRBV12-4	TRBD1	many	CASFGTGVNEKLFF	TGTGCCAGCTTTGGTACAGGGGTGAATGAAAAACTGTTTTTT
TRBJ2-1	TRBV12-3/TRBV12-4	TRBD2	-	CASTPGAGRGEQFF	TGTGCCAGCACCCCTGGGGCTGGGAGGGGTGAGCAGTTCTTC